The sequence of this TCR beta chain was determined in a study of cytomegalovirus exposure and HLA in healthy donors. The study's findings and limits: Analyses of presence and absence presupposed an approximately uniform sequencing depth across donors.

The germline CDR1 and CDR2 sequences are SGHRS and YFSETQ. With V trimmed by 3 bases and J by 0 bases, 6 bases remained unmatched. This CDR3 spans 15 amino acids. With regard to this clone: What it binds is unknown.

In the PCR, 60 Vbeta and 13 Jbeta primers were used. Profiled with immunoSEQ multiplex PCR; TCRdb holds only in-frame clones, not every one. This sample has around 100,000 clones, with approximately 78% found just once. This sequence was found in a woman between 40 and 55 years old in good health and CMV-seropositive. The sample taken for sequencing was PBMCs. The chain recombines TRBV5-1 with TRBJ2-7, with 7 bases lining up with TRBD1. The CDR3 here is CASSSDRLNSYEQYF. CDR3 nucleotide sequence: TGCGCCAGCAGCTCGGACAGGCTGAACTCCTACGAGCAGTACTTC.